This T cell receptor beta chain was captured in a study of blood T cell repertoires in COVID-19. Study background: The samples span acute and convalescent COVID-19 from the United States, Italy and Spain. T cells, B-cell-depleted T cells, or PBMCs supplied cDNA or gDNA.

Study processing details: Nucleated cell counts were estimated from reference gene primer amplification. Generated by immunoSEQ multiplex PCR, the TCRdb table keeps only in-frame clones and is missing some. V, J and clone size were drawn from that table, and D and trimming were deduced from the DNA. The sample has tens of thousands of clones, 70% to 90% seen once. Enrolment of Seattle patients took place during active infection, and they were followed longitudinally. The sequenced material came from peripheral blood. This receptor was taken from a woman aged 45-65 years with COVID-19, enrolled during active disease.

The CDR3 coding sequence is TGTGCCAGCAGGTCGGGTGGGGCCCTTTTGTCTGGTGGCTACACCTTC. This sequence encodes CASRSGGALLSGGYTF. The V call is TRBV5-4, the J call TRBJ1-2; D possibly corresponds to TRBD1 (5 bases). V was clipped by 5 bases and J by 7 bases, with 24 bases between them. CDR3 size: 16 residues. The germline V gene encodes CDR1 SGHNT and CDR2 YYREEE (reference sequence).